The rows below give T cell receptor beta chains drawn from one sample of a study of T-cell memory formation after mild COVID-19. One entry per CDR3 protein, called by TCRdb with MiXCR from the 5' RACE reads. Seen here are fewer than 450,000 distinct CDR3 sequences, roughly 20% observed once, and the top ten hold approximately 12%. Sequencing was performed on PBMCs or a T cell subset sorted from them (not recorded which). These receptors all come from an adult woman who had mild COVID-19 (a few samples of this study predate the infection). Cell type and time point are not known. The conserved cysteine and the conserved F or W are not part of the CDR3 here.

v_gene,CDR3aa
TRBV20-1,SARGIRAQGITGELF
TRBV20-1,SARERDPYEQY
TRBV24-1,ATSDGETSYEQY
TRBV29-1,SGRTGTSVYNEQF
TRBV24-1,ATSPPTSGSLSYNEQF
TRBV5-1,ASSLAASMNTEAF
TRBV6-5,ASSYSPTNYEQY
TRBV4-2,ASSQGGLAGAYNEQF
TRBV12-3/TRBV12-4,ASSQAVGGAVGQPQH
TRBV4-3,ASSQDMATQY
TRBV5-1,ASTLSGLNTGELF
TRBV5-1,ASSLSDTGTNQETQY
TRBV24-1,ATSDLEGTGELF
TRBV4-3,ASSQDMGTGQETQY
TRBV19,ASSFRWQSVQETQY
TRBV20-1,SAILGIRSSYNEQF
TRBV6-5,ASSYSLPGQGFSTQY
TRBV12-3/TRBV12-4,ASSLLPMVAGINEQF
TRBV19,ASSPRTSGAETQY
TRBV20-1,SASGSGSGANVLT
TRBV5-1,ASRPGARPTGELF
TRBV6-2/TRBV6-3,ASREQGRRNYGYT
TRBV4-1,ASSQDWPSTDTQY
TRBV12-3/TRBV12-4,ASSFGEGMGETQY
TRBV5-6,ASSLRRPRYEKLF
TRBV7-9,ASSADRVAF
TRBV20-1,SARDSGQGNTEAF
TRBV6-2/TRBV6-3,ASSYAFGGYT
TRBV18,ASSPGRANLAKNIQY
TRBV10-3,AISRGSTDTQY
TRBV10-3,AISEPAGGPLETQY
TRBV20-1,SASGPSREQY
TRBV27,ASKLFAQQETQY
TRBV4-1,ASSQEGNTIY
TRBV9,ASSRHPGTGEDNEQF
TRBV20-1,SAHFSGGAGNEQF
TRBV5-1,ASSSSGRRADTQY
TRBV5-1,ASSLFPDLNTEAF
TRBV20-1,SARGLRGAYNEQF
TRBV7-2,ASSAPGTGPSYEQY
TRBV3-1,ASSPSTRSWGNEQF
TRBV7-9,ASSPTSGESSYEQY
TRBV7-9,ASSSGVLNTEAF
TRBV7-9,ASSKDGSGNQPQH